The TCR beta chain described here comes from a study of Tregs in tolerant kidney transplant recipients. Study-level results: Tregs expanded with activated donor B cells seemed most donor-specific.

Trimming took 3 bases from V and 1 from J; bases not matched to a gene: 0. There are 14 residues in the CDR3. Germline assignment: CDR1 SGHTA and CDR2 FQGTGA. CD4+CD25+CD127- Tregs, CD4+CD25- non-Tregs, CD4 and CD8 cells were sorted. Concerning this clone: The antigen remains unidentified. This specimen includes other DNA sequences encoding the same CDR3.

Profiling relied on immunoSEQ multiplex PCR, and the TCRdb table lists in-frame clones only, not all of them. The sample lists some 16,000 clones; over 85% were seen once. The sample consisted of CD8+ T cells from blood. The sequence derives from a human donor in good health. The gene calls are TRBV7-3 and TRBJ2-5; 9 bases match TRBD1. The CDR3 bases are TGTGCCAGCAGCTTGACAGGGGGCCAAGAGACCCAGTACTTC. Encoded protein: CASSLTGGQETQYF. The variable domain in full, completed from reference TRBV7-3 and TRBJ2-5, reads GAGVSQTPSNKVTEKGKYVELRCDPISGHTALYWYRQSLGQGPEFLIYFQGTGAADDSGLPNDRFFAVRPEGSVSTLKIQRTERGDSAVYLCASSLTGGQETQYFGPGTRLLVL.